Listed here are 20 T cell receptor beta chains from one sample, sequenced in a study of T cell responses to AZD1222 COVID-19 vaccine. The table came from immunoSEQ multiplex PCR; TCRdb's copy has only in-frame clones and leaves some out. Seen here are about 78,000 clones, 70% to 90% observed once, and the top ten hold about 5.5%. Sequencing used peripheral blood, obtained on day 0 of MenACWY control vaccination. These receptors were taken from an adult in good health.

The chain combines TRBV5-1 with TRBJ2-5; 7 positions agree with TRBD1. The CDR3 has 15 residues. Germline V gives CDR1 SGHRS, CDR2 YFSETQ. J lost 5 bases, V lost 0 bases, and 7 bases had no gene match. CDR3 nucleotides: TGCGCCAGCAGCTTGGGACAGGGCTTTTCGGAGACCCAGTACTTC. This codes for CASSLGQGFSETQYF.

This clone was picked up a small number of times. The V and J genes are TRBV6-5 and TRBJ1-5; D not resolved. Between the trimmed V and J ends, which lost 5 bases and 7 bases, there was a span of 9 bases. This CDR3 spans 12 amino acids. Germline loops: CDR1 MNHEY, CDR2 SVGAGI. CDR3 nucleotide sequence: TGTGCCAGCAGTCCGCAAGAACAGCCCCAGCATTTT. It yields the protein CASSPQEQPQHF.

The V and J genes are TRBV7-2 and TRBJ2-1; D call uncertain. Germline V gives CDR1 SGHTA, CDR2 FQGNSA. The V and J ends lost 1 base and 0 bases respectively, with 10 bases between them. The CDR3 is made up of 16 amino acids. CDR3 sequence reads: CASSLEWVSSYNEQFF. CDR3 bases: TGTGCCAGCAGCTTAGAATGGGTGAGCTCCTACAATGAGCAGTTCTTC.

In regard to this clone: Distinct nucleotide sequences in the sample also encode this CDR3. This rearrangement joins TRBV6-5 to TRBJ1-5; no reliable D call. Trimming cost V 6 bases and J 0 bases, with 12 bases left between them. Germline V gene data show CDR1 as MNHEY and CDR2 as SVGAGI. CDR3 size: 15 residues. The CDR3 reads CASRRQRNSNQPQHF. The CDR3 nucleotides are TGTGCCAGCAGGCGTCAGCGGAATAGCAATCAGCCCCAGCATTTT.

The V gene is TRBV7-3, the J gene TRBJ1-2; D call uncertain. With 0 bases removed from V and 4 bases from J, the gap between germline ends came to 12 bases. CDR3 length: 15 residues. In germline, CDR1 is SGHTA, CDR2 FQGTGA. CDR3 sequence reads: CASSLTHEFAYGYTF. CDR3 DNA sequence: TGTGCCAGCAGCTTAACGCACGAGTTCGCCTATGGCTACACCTTC.

The chain employs TRBV6-5 and TRBJ1-1; a weak D match, TRBD1 (5 bases). This CDR3 has 13 residues. The V end was cut by 7 bases, the J end by 2 bases, with 11 bases between. Germline V gene sequence: CDR1 MNHEY, CDR2 SVGAGI. CDR3 region: CASTTAPNTEAFF. CDR3 coding DNA: TGTGCCAGCACGACAGCGCCCAACACTGAAGCTTTCTTT.

The CDR3 bases are TGTGCCAGTAAACAGATGGCTGGCAATCAGCCCCAGCATTTT. As protein: CASKQMAGNQPQHF. The chain has TRBV19 and TRBJ1-5; no definite D call. Germline V gene sequence: CDR1 LNHDA, CDR2 SQIVND (reference sequence). The CDR3 is 14 residues long. The V end was cut by 7 bases, the J end by 2 bases, with 12 bases between.

This chain joins TRBV7-8 and TRBJ2-7; 11 bases are shared with TRBD1. CDR1 is SGHVS, CDR2 FQNEAQ, per germline. The CDR3 sequence is 15 residues long. The V segment lost 4 bases and the J segment 3 bases; nucleotides outside the gene matches: 5. The DNA of the CDR3 is TGTGCCAGCAGCTCACCGGGACAGGGGGTCTACGAGCAGTACTTC. It is translated as CASSSPGQGVYEQYF.

The J gene is TRBJ2-2, the V gene TRBV5-1; 9 bases map to TRBD1. Trimming removed 6 bases from V and 0 bases from J; junction bases left unmatched: 3. Germline loops: CDR1 SGHRS, CDR2 YFSETQ. This CDR3 is 15 amino acids long. The DNA for the CDR3 is TGCGCCAGCATGACAGGGGGATCGAACACCGGGGAGCTGTTTTTT. As protein: CASMTGGSNTGELFF. Variable domain in full (rest from reference TRBV5-1 and TRBJ2-2): KAGVTQTPRYLIKTRGQQVTLSCSPISGHRSVSWYQQTPGQGLQFLFEYFSETQRNKGNFPGRFSGRQFSNSRSEMNVSTLELGDSALYLCASMTGGSNTGELFFGEGSRLTVL.

A note on this clone: Other DNA sequences in the same sample also yield this CDR3. The rearrangement uses TRBV7-3 and TRBJ1-1; 7 bases align to TRBD1. Germline CDR1 reads SGHTA; CDR2 reads FQGTGA. The CDR3 has 14 residues. The V segment lost 3 bases and the J segment 1 base; nucleotides outside the gene matches: 2. The CDR3 is CASSLTGRNTEAFF. In nucleotides, the CDR3 is TGTGCCAGCAGCTTGACAGGGAGGAACACTGAAGCTTTCTTT.

The V gene is TRBV6-2 or TRBV6-3, the J gene TRBJ1-1, with a tentative D call TRBD1 (6 bases). Deletions cut 5 bases from V and 0 bases from J, with 13 bases between. In germline, CDR1 is MNHEY, CDR2 SVGEGT. CDR3 size: 15 residues. In nucleotides, the CDR3 is TGTGCCAGCAGTGACCCAGGGGCTATGAACACTGAAGCTTTCTTT. The encoded protein is CASSDPGAMNTEAFF.

V usage is TRBV12-3 or TRBV12-4 and J usage is TRBJ1-2; D call uncertain. This CDR3 contains 13 residues. V lost 4 bases and J lost 2, with 8 bases in between. The CDR3 is CASSSQLNYGYTF. CDR3 nucleotides: TGTGCCAGCAGTTCCCAACTGAACTATGGCTACACCTTC.

V is TRBV3-1 (or the pseudogene TRBV3-2) and J is TRBJ2-5; TRBD1 aligns across 8 bases. The CDR3 totals 13 residues. Germline CDR1 is LGHDT and CDR2 is YNNKEL (reference sequence). With V trimmed by 8 bases and J by 5 bases, 7 bases remained unmatched. The CDR3 sequence is CASGDRSMETQYF. In DNA form, the CDR3 reads TGTGCCAGCGGGGACAGGTCGATGGAGACCCAGTACTTC.

This clone appeared once. V gene TRBV6-2 or TRBV6-3 combines with J gene TRBJ1-5, with 11 bases matching TRBD1. The CDR3 is made up of 15 amino acids. From germline, CDR1 is MNHEY and CDR2 SVGEGT. Losses at the gene ends were 5 bases for V and 5 bases for J; bases not matched to a gene: 5. In DNA, the CDR3 is TGTGCCAGCAGTCCCGTGGGACAGGGGGATCAGCCCCAGCATTTT. Protein product: CASSPVGQGDQPQHF.

V is TRBV11-2 and J is TRBJ1-4, with a tentative D call TRBD1 (6 bases). Deletions cut 5 bases from V and 5 bases from J, with 15 bases between. The CDR3 spans 15 residues. Germline-derived CDR1 and CDR2 are SGHAT and FQNNGV. This chain's CDR3 is CASSRRGTWNEKLFF. CDR3 sequence (DNA): TGTGCCAGCAGCCGAAGGGGGACATGGAATGAAAAACTGTTTTTT.

The V and J genes are TRBV5-1 and TRBJ2-7; D not resolved. CDR1 is SGHRS and CDR2 is YFSETQ in the germline V gene. This CDR3 contains 13 residues. V shed 4 bases and J shed 4 bases, with 12 bases lying between them. The CDR3 DNA reads as TGCGCCAGCAGCCCGACCCTCAGGTACGAGCAGTACTTC. Its protein product is CASSPTLRYEQYF.

The chain joins TRBV30 to TRBJ1-6; D not certain. V shed 6 bases and J shed 4 bases, with 13 bases lying between them. Per the germline V gene, CDR1 is GTSNPN and CDR2 is SVGIG (reference sequence). This CDR3 is built from 14 residues. CDR3 residues: CACTIWEYNSPLHF. CDR3 sequence (DNA): TGTGCCTGCACCATCTGGGAATATAATTCACCCCTCCACTTT.

The chain links TRBV6-5 to TRBJ1-1, with D tentatively TRBD1 (5 bases). Germline-derived CDR1 and CDR2 are MNHEY and SVGAGI. The ends were cut back, 7 bases at V and 0 bases at J, with 12 bases in the middle. The CDR3 contains 14 residues. The CDR3 here is CASISGQVNTEAFF. The CDR3 DNA reads TGTGCCAGCATTTCGGGGCAGGTGAACACTGAAGCTTTCTTT.

The chain couples TRBV24-1 to TRBJ2-1; 7 bases line up with TRBD1. CDR3 length equals 13 residues. Per the germline V gene, CDR1 is KGHDR and CDR2 is SFDVKD. With V trimmed by 5 bases and J by 7 bases, 4 bases remained unmatched. For the CDR3, the DNA is TGTGCCACCAGTGTAAGGGGGCCGAATGAGCAGTTCTTC. Translating gives CATSVRGPNEQFF.

The V gene is TRBV6-1, the J gene TRBJ1-1; 12 nucleotides align to TRBD1. There are 18 residues in the CDR3. The V segment lost 2 bases and the J segment 0 bases; nucleotides outside the gene matches: 7. The germline gives CDR1 MNHNS, CDR2 SASEGT. The DNA for the CDR3 is TGTGCCAGCAGTGAAAGACCGGGACAGGGGGCCATGAACACTGAAGCTTTCTTT. It specifies CASSERPGQGAMNTEAFF.